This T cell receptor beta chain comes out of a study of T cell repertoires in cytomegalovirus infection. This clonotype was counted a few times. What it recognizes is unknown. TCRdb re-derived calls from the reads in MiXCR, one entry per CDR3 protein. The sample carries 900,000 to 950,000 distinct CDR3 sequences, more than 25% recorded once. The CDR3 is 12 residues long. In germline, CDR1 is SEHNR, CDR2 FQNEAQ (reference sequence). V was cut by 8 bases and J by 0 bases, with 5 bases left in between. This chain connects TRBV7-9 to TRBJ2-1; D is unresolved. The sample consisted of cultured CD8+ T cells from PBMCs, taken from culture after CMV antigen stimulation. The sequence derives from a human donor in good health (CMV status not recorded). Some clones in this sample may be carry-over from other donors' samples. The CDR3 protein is CASENSYNEQFF. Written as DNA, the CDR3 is TGTGCCAGCGAGAACTCCTACAATGAGCAGTTCTTC.